This T cell receptor beta chain originates from a study of technical replicates of blood from a handful of donors. Clones were sequenced by immunoSEQ multiplex PCR, and TCRdb holds only the in-frame ones, with some missing. The table records 50,000 to 70,000 clones, 90% to 95% of them present only once. The germline CDR1 and CDR2 sequences are SGHVT and SQSDAQ. This CDR3 has 11 amino acids. V lost 3 bases, J lost 6 bases, and 6 bases lay in between. This clonotype was sampled from a human donor in good health. Some clones in this sample may be carry-over from other donors' samples. The sample comprised PBMCs. The gene calls are TRBV7-4 and TRBJ2-7, with D unresolved. Written as DNA, the CDR3 is TGTGCCAGCAGCTTTCTTTCCGAGCAGTACTTC. This sequence encodes CASSFLSEQYF.